This record covers a single T cell receptor (beta chain). Its antigen is not known. Per the germline V gene, CDR1 is SGHTA and CDR2 is FQGNSA. Trimming removed 5 bases from V and 7 bases from J, with 21 bases in between. The CDR3 has 16 amino acids. Stated time point: week 5, during vaccination. All doses held 300 ug of mutant IDH1 20-mer peptide, with topical imiquimod. Donors' newly diagnosed IDH1-mutant WHO grade 3 or 4 astrocytomas lacked nuclear ATRX. The data were taken from a study of a mutant IDH1 vaccine in newly diagnosed glioma. About the study: Most had both radiotherapy and temozolomide beforehand; others had only one.

Assay used: immunoSEQ multiplex PCR; TCRdb lists only in-frame clones, some missing. The data show 50,000 to 65,000 clones, about 81% seen once. Regarding the study as a whole: In approximately 92% of patients, immune responses induced by the vaccine occurred.

The gene calls are TRBV7-2 and TRBJ1-5; no clear D. The sample consisted of PBMCs, taken from a glioma patient whose treatment included an IDH1 peptide vaccine. This receptor was obtained from a man aged 25-40 years with glioma. The CDR3 region is CASSPHGRGNGQPQHF. CDR3 coding DNA: TGTGCCAGCAGCCCCCATGGCCGAGGGAATGGCCAGCCCCAGCATTTT.